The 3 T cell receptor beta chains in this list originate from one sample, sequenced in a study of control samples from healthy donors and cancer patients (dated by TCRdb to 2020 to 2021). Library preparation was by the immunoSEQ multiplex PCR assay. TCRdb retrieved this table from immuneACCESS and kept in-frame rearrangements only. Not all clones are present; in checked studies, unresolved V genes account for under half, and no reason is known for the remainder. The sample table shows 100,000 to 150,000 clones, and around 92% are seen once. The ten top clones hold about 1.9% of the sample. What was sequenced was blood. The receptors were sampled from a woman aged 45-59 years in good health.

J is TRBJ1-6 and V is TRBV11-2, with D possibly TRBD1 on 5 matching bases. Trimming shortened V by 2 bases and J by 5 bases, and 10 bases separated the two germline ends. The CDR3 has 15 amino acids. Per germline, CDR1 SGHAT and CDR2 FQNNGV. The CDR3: CASSLQGNDNSPLHF. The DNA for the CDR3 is TGTGCCAGCAGCTTACAGGGTAACGATAATTCACCCCTCCACTTT.

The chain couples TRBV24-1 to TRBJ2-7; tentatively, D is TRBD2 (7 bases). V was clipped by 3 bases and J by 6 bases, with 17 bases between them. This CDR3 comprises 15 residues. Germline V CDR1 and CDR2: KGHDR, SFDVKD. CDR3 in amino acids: CATSDPGGERGEQYF. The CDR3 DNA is TGTGCCACCAGTGATCCGGGGGGCGAGAGAGGCGAGCAGTACTTC.

This chain's CDR3 is CASSLDARGDAEAFF. The CDR3 DNA reads TGTGCCAGCAGCCTTGATGCACGGGGGGACGCTGAAGCTTTCTTT. The chain is built from TRBV11-1 and TRBJ1-1; D possibly corresponds to TRBD1 (5 bases). CDR1 and CDR2 from the germline V gene are SGHAT and FQDESV (reference sequence). V lost 5 bases and J 6 bases, leaving 19 bases between the germline ends. The length of the CDR3 is 15 residues.